Below, 27 T cell receptor beta chains from the same sample are listed, as sequenced in a study of response to subunit inactivated influenza vaccine. TCRdb reprocessed the RT-PCR reads via MiXCR and lists one record per CDR3 protein. In the table there are roughly 460,000 distinct CDR3 sequences, approximately 10% of which are singletons. Source: PBMCs from blood, taken 40 to 50 days after vaccination. The origin of the receptors is a man aged 45 to 65 who received an inactivated influenza vaccine.

This clonotype was seen at least ten times. The rearrangement joins TRBV6-5 to TRBJ2-1; TRBD2 matches 11 bases. Germline lookup yields CDR1 MNHEY and CDR2 SVGAGI. This CDR3 is 19 amino acids long. V was pared by 0 bases and J by 5 bases, with 12 bases of the junction left unmatched. The CDR3 loop reads CASSYSILAGGRYDNEQFF. For the CDR3, the DNA is TGTGCCAGCAGTTACTCGATCCTAGCGGGGGGCCGCTATGACAATGAGCAGTTCTTC.

The rearrangement uses TRBV28 and TRBJ2-1; D unclear. Germline V gives CDR1 MDHEN, CDR2 SYDVKM. V was trimmed by 1 base and J by 8 bases, leaving 9 bases between them. This CDR3 comprises 13 residues. The CDR3 DNA reads TGTGCCAGCAGTTTATTGTGGTGGGATGAGCAGTTCTTC. It specifies CASSLLWWDEQFF.

The chain is built from TRBV29-1 and TRBJ2-7; the match to TRBD1 covers 11 bases. Germline CDR1 reads SQVTM; CDR2 reads ANQGSEA. Unmatched junction bases numbered 7, after V lost 7 bases and J lost 5 bases. This CDR3 spans 13 amino acids. DNA of the CDR3: TGCAGCGGATCTTGGGACAGGGGGAACGAGCAGTACTTC. It codes for CSGSWDRGNEQYF.

The chain is built from TRBV7-9 and TRBJ2-1, with no clear D. Per germline, CDR1 SEHNR and CDR2 FQNEAQ (reference sequence). The V end lost 1 base, the J end lost 9 bases, and 16 bases lay between the germline ends. This CDR3 comprises 15 residues. The CDR3 DNA sequence: TGTGCCAGCAGCTTAGTTCGCGGACGGACGGGTGAGCAGTTCTTC. Translating it yields CASSLVRGRTGEQFF.

The chain links TRBV9 to TRBJ2-7; 8 nucleotides line up with TRBD2. V lost 4 bases, J lost 0 bases, and 6 bases stayed unmatched. The germline V gene encodes CDR1 SGDLS and CDR2 YYNGEE. The CDR3 extends over 15 amino acids. The CDR3 DNA follows: TGTGCCAGCAGCTCCGGGGGGGAACTCTCCTACGAGCAGTACTTC. Protein: CASSSGGELSYEQYF.

This clonotype has only a few counts. The chain recombines TRBV20-1 with TRBJ2-7, with unresolved D. The CDR3 is 13 amino acids. The V gene's germline CDR1 is DFQATT and CDR2 SNEGSKA (reference sequence). V was trimmed by 1 base and J by 1 base, leaving 8 bases between them. CDR3 loop: CSARGFFSYEQYF. The CDR3 region has the DNA TGCAGTGCTAGAGGTTTCTTTTCCTACGAGCAGTACTTC.

The V call is TRBV20-1, the J call TRBJ2-2; 7 bases align to TRBD1. This CDR3 region has 14 residues. CDR1 and CDR2 from the germline V gene are DFQATT and SNEGSKA (reference sequence). Trimming cost V 3 bases and J 1 base; bases outside gene matches: 2. Here the CDR3 reads CSARGQRNTGELFF. In DNA form, the CDR3 reads TGCAGTGCTAGGGGACAGCGGAACACCGGGGAGCTGTTTTTT.

V usage is TRBV4-3 and J usage is TRBJ2-3; the match to TRBD2 covers 7 bases. The CDR3 runs 15 residues. The V gene's germline CDR1 is LGHNA and CDR2 YSLEER. Trimming at V came to 3 bases and at J to 6 bases, leaving 9 bases not matched to a gene. Here the CDR3 DNA reads TGCGCCAGCAGCCATCAGCGGGGACCAGGGGATACGCAGTATTTT. It yields the protein CASSHQRGPGDTQYF.

This clonotype was counted between two and nine times. This chain connects TRBV7-3 to TRBJ2-2, with 9 bases lining up with TRBD1. Trimming at V came to 3 bases and at J to 5 bases, leaving 4 bases not matched to a gene. Germline assignment: CDR1 SGHTA and CDR2 FQGTGA. The CDR3 is 15 residues long. In DNA form, the CDR3 reads TGTGCCAGCAGCTTGACAGGGGGACCGACCGGGGAGCTGTTTTTT. Its protein is CASSLTGGPTGELFF. Looking up the rest from reference TRBV7-3 and TRBJ2-2 gives the full variable domain: GAGVSQTPSNKVTEKGKYVELRCDPISGHTALYWYRQSLGQGPEFLIYFQGTGAADDSGLPNDRFFAVRPEGSVSTLKIQRTERGDSAVYLCASSLTGGPTGELFFGEGSRLTVL.

In regard to this clonotype: A much larger clone differs from this one at a single base, so this may be a read error. The chain uses TRBV20-1 and TRBJ2-7, with a possible D match to TRBD1 (6 bases). The CDR3 runs to 14 residues. Between the trimmed V and J ends, which lost 3 bases and 3 bases, there was a span of 15 bases. CDR1 is DFQATT and CDR2 is SNEGSKA in the germline V gene (reference sequence). The CDR3 loop reads CSASRQDRIYEQYF. The CDR3 nucleotides read TGCAGTGCTAGTCGGCAGGACAGAATCTACGAGCAGTACTTC.

This clonotype showed up many times. V gene TRBV5-1 combines with J gene TRBJ2-5, with no clear D. The V gene's germline CDR1 is SGHRS and CDR2 YFSETQ. V was trimmed by 1 base and J by 2 bases, leaving 6 bases between them. The CDR3 has 13 amino acids. The CDR3 sequence: CASSLSGQETQYF. DNA for the CDR3: TGCGCCAGCAGCTTGTCCGGTCAAGAGACCCAGTACTTC.

V is TRBV11-2 and J is TRBJ2-1; D is possibly TRBD1 (6 bases). V was pared by 2 bases and J by 4 bases, with 15 bases between. CDR3 length equals 16 residues. From germline, CDR1 is SGHAT and CDR2 FQNNGV. This CDR3 is CASSLFYREEYNEQFF. CDR3 sequence (DNA): TGTGCCAGCAGCTTATTTTACAGGGAAGAATACAATGAGCAGTTCTTC.

The chain employs TRBV4-3 and TRBJ2-7; 9 nucleotides line up with TRBD1. This CDR3 is 18 amino acids long. Trimming took 3 bases from V and 0 from J; bases not matched to a gene: 12. Germline assignment: CDR1 LGHNA and CDR2 YSLEER. The CDR3 loop is CASSQELPGQGSSYEQYF. The CDR3 DNA follows: TGCGCCAGCAGCCAGGAACTCCCGGGACAGGGAAGCTCCTACGAGCAGTACTTC.

The CDR3 protein is CSATVQEETQYF. DNA for the CDR3: TGCAGTGCTACTGTACAGGAAGAGACCCAGTACTTC. The chain is built from TRBV20-1 and TRBJ2-5; TRBD1 is a possible D gene (5 bases). V was cut by 4 bases and J by 3 bases, with 9 bases left in between. There are 12 residues in the CDR3. The germline V gene encodes CDR1 DFQATT and CDR2 SNEGSKA (reference sequence).

The rearrangement uses TRBV6-2 or TRBV6-3 and TRBJ2-5; D unresolved. V lost 1 base, J lost 4 bases, and 7 bases lay in between. This CDR3 spans 13 amino acids. Germline V gene sequence: CDR1 MNHEY, CDR2 SVGEGT. The CDR3 spells CASSYYTGETQYF. For the CDR3, the DNA is TGTGCCAGCAGTTACTATACTGGAGAGACCCAGTACTTC.

This clonotype was seen ten or more times. J is TRBJ2-1 and V is TRBV5-1; 9 bases are shared with TRBD2. Germline lookup yields CDR1 SGHRS and CDR2 YFSETQ. J lost 3 bases, V lost 0 bases, and 1 base had no gene match. This CDR3 contains 15 residues. The DNA of the CDR3 is TGCGCCAGCAGCTTGGGCGGGGGGGACTACAATGAGCAGTTCTTC. Translated, it gives CASSLGGGDYNEQFF.

Only a few counts were recorded for this clonotype. This chain joins TRBV24-1 and TRBJ1-2, with TRBD1 identical over 7 bases. Germline CDR1 is KGHDR and CDR2 is SFDVKD. The CDR3 sequence is 14 residues long. J was trimmed by 7 bases and V by 1 base; bases with no gene match: 5. The CDR3 DNA sequence: TGTGCCACCAGTGATTTCGACAGGGCGGTTGGCTACACCTTC. Translation: CATSDFDRAVGYTF.

The rearrangement joins TRBV12-3 or TRBV12-4 to TRBJ2-2; D is undetermined. Trimming took 2 bases from V and 3 from J, leaving 16 bases between them. The CDR3 extends over 17 amino acids. CDR3 residues: CASSLPPGPPDTGELFF. In DNA form, the CDR3 reads TGTGCCAGCAGTTTACCCCCCGGGCCCCCGGACACCGGGGAGCTGTTTTTT.

The genes are TRBV3-1 and TRBJ2-2; no firm D call. This CDR3 is 15 amino acids long. Germline CDR1 LGHDT, CDR2 YNNKEL (reference sequence). The V end lost 5 bases, the J end lost 0 bases, and 10 bases lay between the germline ends. CDR3 coding DNA: TGTGCCAGCAGCAGAACACTGGCGAACACCGGGGAGCTGTTTTTT. Translation gives CASSRTLANTGELFF.

This clonotype has a count of ten or more. V usage is TRBV5-1 and J usage is TRBJ2-3; no firm D call. This CDR3 is built from 13 residues. Germline V lookup: CDR1 SGHRS, CDR2 YFSETQ. The ends were cut back, 6 bases at V and 1 base at J, with 9 bases in the middle. The CDR3: CASKDGGTDTQYF. The CDR3 nucleotides read TGCGCCAGCAAGGACGGAGGCACAGATACGCAGTATTTT. Variable domain in full (rest from reference TRBV5-1 and TRBJ2-3): KAGVTQTPRYLIKTRGQQVTLSCSPISGHRSVSWYQQTPGQGLQFLFEYFSETQRNKGNFPGRFSGRQFSNSRSEMNVSTLELGDSALYLCASKDGGTDTQYFGPGTRLTVL.

This clonotype was picked up a small number of times. V and J are TRBV20-1 and TRBJ1-5, with 8 bases that match TRBD1. Per germline, CDR1 DFQATT and CDR2 SNEGSKA (reference sequence). V lost 3 bases, J lost 1 base, and 2 bases stayed unmatched. The CDR3 is 14 residues long. The CDR3 loop is CSARDRVSNQPQHF. The CDR3 DNA follows: TGCAGTGCTAGGGACAGGGTCAGCAATCAGCCCCAGCATTTT.

This clonotype was recorded many times. This chain connects TRBV20-1 to TRBJ2-3; D call uncertain. V was shortened by 3 bases and J by 0 bases, with 10 bases between the two germline ends. This CDR3 comprises 14 residues. Germline CDR1 is DFQATT and CDR2 is SNEGSKA (reference sequence). DNA of the CDR3: TGCAGTGCTAGGAGCCCGTCTAGCACAGATACGCAGTATTTT. This gives the protein CSARSPSSTDTQYF.

As for this clonotype: This may arise from a read error, as a much more abundant clone is one base away. The chain carries TRBV10-3 and TRBJ2-5; 10 bases match TRBD2. Germline values: CDR1 ENHRY, CDR2 SYGVKD. This CDR3 has 13 residues. Here the CDR3 reads CTSLAGVRETQYF. DNA of the CDR3: TGTACCAGTCTAGCGGGAGTTAGAGAGACCCAGTACTTC.

A few counts support this clonotype. The V gene is TRBV7-6, the J gene TRBJ2-3; 9 nucleotides line up with TRBD2. Trimming at V came to 1 base and at J to 5 bases, leaving 7 bases not matched to a gene. The CDR3 sequence is 16 residues long. Per the germline V gene, CDR1 is SGHVS and CDR2 is FNYEAQ. The CDR3 DNA reads as TGTGCCAGCAGCTTAGTTCGCGGGGGGGGCCAAGATACGCAGTATTTT. Its translation: CASSLVRGGGQDTQYF. Full variable domain (outside the CDR3, taken from reference TRBV7-6 and TRBJ2-3): GAGVSQSPRYKVTKRGQDVALRCDPISGHVSLYWYRQALGQGPEFLTYFNYEAQQDKSGLPNDRFSAERPEGSISTLTIQRTEQRDSAMYRCASSLVRGGGQDTQYFGPGTRLTVL.

The rearrangement joins TRBV28 to TRBJ2-7; maybe TRBD2 (6 bases). This CDR3 spans 15 amino acids. The V gene lost 2 bases and the J gene lost 2 bases, with 13 bases spanning the gap. CDR1 is MDHEN and CDR2 is SYDVKM in the germline V gene. The CDR3 coding sequence is TGTGCCAGCAGTTTAGGAGGGAGGTTTACCTACGAGCAGTACTTC. It codes for CASSLGGRFTYEQYF.

The V and J genes are TRBV4-3 and TRBJ2-2; tentative D call: TRBD2 (6 bases). The CDR3 spans 18 residues. The germline V and J ends were trimmed by 0 bases and 0 bases, with 14 bases remaining between them. Germline V gives CDR1 LGHNA, CDR2 YSLEER. CDR3 coding DNA: TGCGCCAGCAGCCAAGATCAGGACGGGAGCCCGAACACCGGGGAGCTGTTTTTT. It yields the protein CASSQDQDGSPNTGELFF.

The sample holds a few counts of this clonotype. The chain carries TRBV7-9 and TRBJ2-7, with D unresolved. Germline CDR1 reads SEHNR; CDR2 reads FQNEAQ (reference sequence). The V end was cut by 6 bases, the J end by 7 bases, with 13 bases between. The CDR3 runs to 12 residues. The CDR3: CASSSRFQEQYF. The CDR3 bases are TGTGCCAGCAGTTCCAGGTTTCAAGAGCAGTACTTC.